These T cell receptor beta chains were read from a single sample in a study of T cell responses to AZD1222 COVID-19 vaccine. The repertoire was sequenced with immunoSEQ multiplex PCR; TCRdb's copy has only in-frame clones and lacks some. The sample yields around 120,000 clones, roughly 91% seen once. The starting material was peripheral blood, obtained on day 0 of MenACWY control vaccination. The source is an adult in good health. CDR3s include the opening cysteine and the closing phenylalanine or tryptophan. The order of the fields is clone size, V gene, D gene, J gene, CDR3 protein, CDR3 DNA. D genes are given only for firm matches. Clone size is not always given. Where it is, it says once, few, many or a class for expanded clones.

abundance: .; v_gene: TRBV24-1; d_gene: TRBD1; j_gene: TRBJ2-7; CDR3aa: CATSGADRGSEQYF; CDR3nt: TGTGCCACCAGTGGGGCGGACAGGGGGAGCGAGCAGTACTTC
abundance: .; v_gene: TRBV7-9; d_gene: .; j_gene: TRBJ1-4; CDR3aa: CASSHTTDYNEKLFF; CDR3nt: TGTGCCAGCAGTCACACGACGGACTATAATGAAAAACTGTTTTTT
abundance: .; v_gene: TRBV9; d_gene: .; j_gene: TRBJ1-1; CDR3aa: CASSVGGGGTEAFF; CDR3nt: TGTGCCAGCAGCGTAGGCGGGGGCGGCACTGAAGCTTTCTTT
abundance: .; v_gene: TRBV4-2; d_gene: TRBD2; j_gene: TRBJ2-1; CDR3aa: CASSTGTSGRGDEQFF; CDR3nt: TGTGCCAGCAGCACCGGGACTAGCGGGAGGGGCGATGAGCAGTTCTTC
abundance: .; v_gene: TRBV7-2; d_gene: TRBD2; j_gene: TRBJ2-7; CDR3aa: CASSPQGLAGPEQYF; CDR3nt: TGTGCCAGCAGCCCTCAGGGACTAGCGGGACCCGAGCAGTACTTC
abundance: .; v_gene: TRBV7-2; d_gene: .; j_gene: TRBJ1-5; CDR3aa: CASSLGHLLSNQPQHF; CDR3nt: TGTGCCAGCAGCTTAGGGCACCTCCTTAGCAATCAGCCCCAGCATTTT
abundance: .; v_gene: TRBV18; d_gene: .; j_gene: TRBJ1-3; CDR3aa: CASSPGSGNTIYF; CDR3nt: TGTGCCAGCTCACCAGGGTCTGGAAACACCATATATTTT
abundance: .; v_gene: TRBV28; d_gene: TRBD1; j_gene: TRBJ2-5; CDR3aa: CASSLSGQGQETQYF; CDR3nt: TGTGCCAGCAGTTTATCCGGACAGGGCCAAGAGACCCAGTACTTC
abundance: .; v_gene: TRBV30; d_gene: .; j_gene: TRBJ1-6; CDR3aa: CAWSEGSRRSPLHF; CDR3nt: TGTGCCTGGAGTGAGGGGAGTAGGCGTTCACCCCTCCACTTT
abundance: .; v_gene: TRBV5-1; d_gene: .; j_gene: TRBJ1-1; CDR3aa: CASSLGNTGNTEAFF; CDR3nt: TGCGCCAGCAGCTTGGGGAACACAGGGAACACTGAAGCTTTCTTT
abundance: .; v_gene: TRBV7-2; d_gene: .; j_gene: TRBJ1-3; CDR3aa: CASSNRDVGNTIYF; CDR3nt: TGTGCCAGCAGCAATCGGGACGTTGGAAACACCATATATTTT
abundance: .; v_gene: TRBV12-3/TRBV12-4; d_gene: .; j_gene: TRBJ1-1; CDR3aa: CASSLGPNTEAFF; CDR3nt: TGTGCCAGCAGTTTAGGACCGAACACTGAAGCTTTCTTT
abundance: once; v_gene: TRBV7-8; d_gene: TRBD1; j_gene: TRBJ1-2; CDR3aa: CASSLAEDRGQGYTF; CDR3nt: TGTGCCAGCAGCTTAGCTGAGGACAGGGGGCAAGGCTACACCTTC
abundance: once; v_gene: TRBV4-1; d_gene: .; j_gene: TRBJ2-1; CDR3aa: CASSHGGLSSYNEQFF; CDR3nt: TGCGCCAGCAGCCATGGGGGACTCAGCTCCTACAATGAGCAGTTCTTC
abundance: .; v_gene: TRBV27; d_gene: .; j_gene: TRBJ2-5; CDR3aa: CASSAPGTQETQYF; CDR3nt: TGTGCCAGCAGTGCACCCGGGACCCAAGAGACCCAGTACTTC
abundance: .; v_gene: TRBV6-5; d_gene: TRBD2; j_gene: TRBJ2-1; CDR3aa: CASSMTSGRADEQFF; CDR3nt: TGTGCCAGCAGTATGACTAGCGGGAGGGCCGATGAGCAGTTCTTC
abundance: .; v_gene: TRBV5-6; d_gene: .; j_gene: TRBJ1-3; CDR3aa: CASSFSGPRNTIYF; CDR3nt: TGTGCCAGCAGCTTCTCAGGGCCACGAAACACCATATATTTT
abundance: .; v_gene: TRBV5-4; d_gene: TRBD2; j_gene: TRBJ2-7; CDR3aa: CASSPAGEWDEQYF; CDR3nt: TGTGCCAGCAGCCCCGCGGGGGAGTGGGACGAGCAGTACTTC
abundance: .; v_gene: TRBV27; d_gene: TRBD1; j_gene: TRBJ1-2; CDR3aa: CASRGGGQGNYGYTF; CDR3nt: TGTGCCAGCAGAGGCGGGGGACAGGGCAACTATGGCTACACCTTC
abundance: .; v_gene: TRBV20-1; d_gene: .; j_gene: TRBJ1-1; CDR3aa: CSAQLNTEAFF; CDR3nt: TGCAGTGCTCAATTAAACACTGAAGCTTTCTTT
abundance: .; v_gene: TRBV28; d_gene: .; j_gene: TRBJ2-5; CDR3aa: CASSPPKGMMETQYF; CDR3nt: TGTGCCAGCAGTCCCCCCAAAGGGATGATGGAGACCCAGTACTTC
abundance: .; v_gene: TRBV11-3; d_gene: TRBD2; j_gene: TRBJ2-7; CDR3aa: CASSLGRGAYEQYF; CDR3nt: TGTGCCAGCAGCTTAGGCCGGGGGGCCTACGAGCAGTACTTC
abundance: .; v_gene: TRBV5-4; d_gene: TRBD1; j_gene: TRBJ1-2; CDR3aa: CASRPGTGSSYGYTF; CDR3nt: TGTGCCAGCAGGCCTGGGACAGGGTCCTCGTATGGCTACACCTTC
abundance: .; v_gene: TRBV30; d_gene: TRBD1; j_gene: TRBJ1-2; CDR3aa: CAWWGGPDRGMYGYTF; CDR3nt: TGTGCCTGGTGGGGAGGACCGGACAGGGGAATGTATGGCTACACCTTC
abundance: .; v_gene: TRBV12-3/TRBV12-4; d_gene: .; j_gene: TRBJ1-2; CDR3aa: CASSPGPYYGYTF; CDR3nt: TGTGCCAGCAGCCCGGGACCCTACTATGGCTACACCTTC
abundance: .; v_gene: TRBV6-5; d_gene: TRBD2; j_gene: TRBJ2-3; CDR3aa: CASSYSTAGGSDTQYF; CDR3nt: TGTGCCAGCAGTTACTCGACGGCGGGAGGGTCAGATACGCAGTATTTT
abundance: once; v_gene: TRBV2; d_gene: .; j_gene: TRBJ1-1; CDR3aa: CASSVGENTEAFF; CDR3nt: TGTGCCAGCAGTGTGGGTGAGAACACTGAAGCTTTCTTT
abundance: .; v_gene: TRBV10-3; d_gene: TRBD1; j_gene: TRBJ1-1; CDR3aa: CAISSGQGFPNTEAFF; CDR3nt: TGTGCCATCAGTTCGGGACAGGGGTTCCCCAACACTGAAGCTTTCTTT
abundance: once; v_gene: TRBV11-3; d_gene: TRBD2; j_gene: TRBJ2-3; CDR3aa: CASSPGPGKSGAQGTQYF; CDR3nt: TGTGCCAGCAGCCCAGGCCCGGGGAAGAGCGGGGCGCAAGGGACGCAGTATTTT
abundance: once; v_gene: TRBV7-9; d_gene: .; j_gene: TRBJ2-3; CDR3aa: CASSQGRPTQYF; CDR3nt: TGTGCCAGCAGCCAGGGCCGCCCTACGCAGTATTTT
abundance: .; v_gene: TRBV10-1; d_gene: .; j_gene: TRBJ2-1; CDR3aa: CASSVGPPNEQFF; CDR3nt: TGCGCCAGCAGTGTGGGGCCGCCCAATGAGCAGTTCTTC
abundance: .; v_gene: TRBV6-1; d_gene: .; j_gene: TRBJ2-7; CDR3aa: CASSETRGSKQYF; CDR3nt: TGTGCCAGCAGTGAAACCCGGGGATCGAAGCAGTACTTC
abundance: .; v_gene: TRBV21-1; d_gene: .; j_gene: TRBJ2-2; CDR3aa: CASSKEQRTRANTGELFF; CDR3nt: TGTGCCAGCAGCAAAGAGCAAAGGACTCGAGCGAACACCGGGGAGCTGTTTTTT
abundance: .; v_gene: TRBV10-2; d_gene: .; j_gene: TRBJ2-1; CDR3aa: CASIRESSYNEQFF; CDR3nt: TGCGCCAGCATTAGGGAAAGCTCCTACAATGAGCAGTTCTTC
abundance: .; v_gene: TRBV7-2; d_gene: .; j_gene: TRBJ2-3; CDR3aa: CASSPGGSTDTQYF; CDR3nt: TGTGCCAGCAGCCCCGGTGGGAGCACAGATACGCAGTATTTT
abundance: once; v_gene: TRBV10-3; d_gene: TRBD2; j_gene: TRBJ2-7; CDR3aa: CAISSATSGSGEQYF; CDR3nt: TGTGCCATCAGTTCCGCGACTAGCGGGAGTGGTGAGCAGTACTTC
abundance: few; v_gene: TRBV7-9; d_gene: .; j_gene: TRBJ1-5; CDR3aa: CASSRPGPGAQPQHF; CDR3nt: TGTGCCAGCAGCCGACCGGGCCCAGGGGCTCAGCCCCAGCATTTT
abundance: .; v_gene: TRBV27; d_gene: TRBD1; j_gene: TRBJ2-7; CDR3aa: CASSTTGLSSYEQYF; CDR3nt: TGTGCCAGCAGTACGACAGGGCTCAGCTCCTACGAGCAGTACTTC
abundance: .; v_gene: TRBV11-2; d_gene: TRBD1; j_gene: TRBJ1-2; CDR3aa: CASSLERGGGYGYTF; CDR3nt: TGTGCCAGCAGCTTAGAGCGAGGGGGCGGCTATGGCTACACCTTC
abundance: .; v_gene: TRBV7-2; d_gene: .; j_gene: TRBJ2-1; CDR3aa: CASSLQVASRSAEQFF; CDR3nt: TGTGCCAGCAGCTTACAGGTGGCTAGCAGGAGCGCTGAGCAGTTCTTC
abundance: .; v_gene: TRBV11-3; d_gene: .; j_gene: TRBJ1-6; CDR3aa: CASSSSPDLNSPLHF; CDR3nt: TGTGCCAGCAGCTCCTCGCCGGATTTGAATTCACCCCTCCACTTT
abundance: .; v_gene: TRBV7-2; d_gene: TRBD1; j_gene: TRBJ1-5; CDR3aa: CASSLVSGGQGAQPQHF; CDR3nt: TGTGCCAGCAGCCTCGTTAGCGGTGGGCAGGGGGCCCAGCCCCAGCATTTT
abundance: .; v_gene: TRBV5-5; d_gene: TRBD2; j_gene: TRBJ2-7; CDR3aa: CASELAGVEQYF; CDR3nt: TGTGCCAGCGAGCTTGCGGGAGTCGAGCAGTACTTC
abundance: .; v_gene: TRBV30; d_gene: .; j_gene: TRBJ2-7; CDR3aa: CAWSRDSSHYEQYF; CDR3nt: TGTGCCTGGAGTAGGGACTCTTCTCACTACGAGCAGTACTTC
abundance: once; v_gene: TRBV6-5; d_gene: .; j_gene: TRBJ2-1; CDR3aa: CASSYTDSSSYNEQFF; CDR3nt: TGTGCCAGCAGTTACACGGACTCGAGCTCCTACAATGAGCAGTTCTTC
abundance: .; v_gene: TRBV9; d_gene: .; j_gene: TRBJ1-3; CDR3aa: CASSVEGGGNTIYF; CDR3nt: TGTGCCAGCAGCGTAGAGGGGGGCGGAAACACCATATATTTT
abundance: .; v_gene: TRBV19; d_gene: .; j_gene: TRBJ2-3; CDR3aa: CASSFGSRTTDTQYF; CDR3nt: TGTGCCAGTAGTTTCGGATCCCGTACGACAGATACGCAGTATTTT
abundance: .; v_gene: TRBV27; d_gene: .; j_gene: TRBJ2-1; CDR3aa: CASSSSGTGNEQFF; CDR3nt: TGTGCCAGCAGCTCTAGCGGGACAGGGAATGAGCAGTTCTTC
abundance: .; v_gene: TRBV6-6; d_gene: TRBD1; j_gene: TRBJ2-1; CDR3aa: CASSSIGQGDNEQFF; CDR3nt: TGTGCCAGCAGTTCGATTGGACAGGGGGACAATGAGCAGTTCTTC
abundance: .; v_gene: TRBV6-5; d_gene: .; j_gene: TRBJ1-1; CDR3aa: CASSYSSSGGDTEAFF; CDR3nt: TGTGCCAGCAGTTACTCGTCCTCGGGCGGTGACACTGAAGCTTTCTTT
abundance: .; v_gene: TRBV27; d_gene: .; j_gene: TRBJ1-2; CDR3aa: CASSSGLIQGYTF; CDR3nt: TGTGCCAGCAGTTCCGGGCTAATCCAGGGCTACACCTTC
abundance: .; v_gene: TRBV11-3; d_gene: TRBD1; j_gene: TRBJ1-2; CDR3aa: CASSLDQGDAGYTF; CDR3nt: TGTGCCAGCAGCTTAGACCAGGGGGACGCTGGCTACACCTTC
abundance: .; v_gene: TRBV4-2; d_gene: .; j_gene: TRBJ2-7; CDR3aa: CASSTDEDEQYF; CDR3nt: TGTGCCAGCAGCACCGACGAGGACGAGCAGTACTTC
abundance: .; v_gene: TRBV3-1/TRBV3-2; d_gene: .; j_gene: TRBJ1-5; CDR3aa: CASSQDGGNQPQHF; CDR3nt: TGTGCCAGCAGCCAAGACGGTGGGAATCAGCCCCAGCATTTT
abundance: .; v_gene: TRBV5-4; d_gene: TRBD2; j_gene: TRBJ2-7; CDR3aa: CASSLAASGSNEQYF; CDR3nt: TGTGCCAGCAGCTTGGCCGCTAGCGGGAGCAACGAGCAGTACTTC
abundance: .; v_gene: TRBV3-1/TRBV3-2; d_gene: .; j_gene: TRBJ1-4; CDR3aa: CASSQSKGGPTNEKLFF; CDR3nt: TGTGCCAGCAGCCAATCGAAGGGGGGTCCAACTAATGAAAAACTGTTTTTT
abundance: .; v_gene: TRBV27; d_gene: .; j_gene: TRBJ2-5; CDR3aa: CASSPAGGEETQYF; CDR3nt: TGTGCCAGCAGTCCCGCCGGGGGCGAAGAGACCCAGTACTTC
abundance: .; v_gene: TRBV10-3; d_gene: .; j_gene: TRBJ1-1; CDR3aa: CAISPNSGGTATGEAFF; CDR3nt: TGTGCCATCAGTCCAAACTCTGGAGGGACCGCAACAGGTGAAGCTTTCTTT